This TCR beta chain was sequenced during a study of cytotoxic CD8 clonotypes in ibrutinib-treated CLL (dated by TCRdb to the early 2020s). Looking at the study overall: In this cohort, 15 or so patients were treatment-naive and some 10 were relapsed/refractory, while under 18 had unmutated IGHV. Cryopreserved peripheral blood mononuclear cells were obtained prior to treatment, at the time of response, and at either disease progression or sustained remission. Responses were partial in around 25 patients and complete in 2; after median approximately 66 months follow-up, around 15 stayed in remission and roughly twelve progressed. Longitudinal samples were available for about 30% of the 86 trial participants. An average of about 250,000 productive templates and roughly 94,000 productive rearrangements was obtained per sample. Response samples were taken after a median of roughly a year on treatment, ranging from about 6 to 36 months. What the research found in general, with its limitations: Sustained-remission and progressing patients did not have matched sampling times, and lymph node repertoires were not examined. Baseline clonality exceeded that of age-matched healthy donors and correlated strongly with circulating CD8+ T-cell counts. Public clonotypes were rare and either contracted or stayed stable during treatment, and the rise in clonality at ibrutinib response reflected the expansion of private clonotypes. An increase in clonality was observed at ibrutinib response, with clonality remaining stable during sustained remission and falling back toward baseline at progression.

Regarding this clone: Its target antigen remains unknown. Base qualities are missing; no much larger clone stands one base away.

On a MiSeq, deep resolution sequencing aimed for a depth between 1 in 1 million and 1 in 200,000 T cells, with each clonotype covered about 9.9x on average. The immunoSEQ hsTCRB Kit was used to generate TCR beta libraries. The authors' pipeline ran thus. Data were analyzed with ImmunoSEQ Data Assistant and ImmunoSEQ Analyzer, with V, D and J genes assigned per IMGT definitions. Clonality was computed as one minus normalized Shannon entropy of productive rearrangement frequencies, ranging from 0 to 1. Only overrepresented clonotypes making up at least 0.05% of each patient's repertoire were included in the public clonotype analysis. About a dozen age-matched healthy donor repertoires from immuneACCESS served as clonality controls. The source is immuneACCESS, and TCRdb retained only in-frame sequences with V and J called. Part of the clones is not carried over; for the studies checked, unresolved V genes explain less than half of this, and the remainder is unexplained. V and J calls plus clone size are reproduced from that table; the DNA served to infer D and trimming. The sample yields 30,000 or so clones; roughly 62% were counted once. The ten largest clonotypes hold about 14% of the sample.

The CDR3 contains 13 residues, cysteine and phenylalanine counted. The only DNA kept is the CDR3, 39 bases in frame from the first base. The junction shows trimming of 0 bases on V and 8 bases on J, plus 10 bases between the germline ends. The germline V gene specifies MNHEY as CDR1 and SVGAGI as CDR2. For TCR beta library preparation, approximately 2 micrograms of genomic DNA were extracted from the cryopreserved PBMCs. Longitudinal blood samples from CLL patients on ibrutinib monotherapy were analyzed using high-throughput TCR beta sequencing. Patients were enrolled in a phase 2 open-label single-center ibrutinib monotherapy trial.

The chain links TRBV6-5 with TRBJ1-1; confidence is insufficient to name the D gene. The sample in question was PBMCs, obtained before ibrutinib treatment. This sequence was found in a human donor with chronic lymphocytic leukemia. The DNA sequence is TGTGCCAGCAGTTACTCCCCTCGGGTGGAAGCTTTCTTT. Translated, it reads CASSYSPRVEAFF.